Following are 7 T cell receptor beta chains from one sample sequenced in a study of PD-1 blockade in mismatch repair-deficient tumors. Only in-frame clones appear in the TCRdb table, and some are missing; sequencing was by immunoSEQ multiplex PCR. The sample consists of 70,000 to 95,000 clones, roughly 80% of them appearing once. The sequenced sample was peripheral blood, obtained 44 weeks after starting pembrolizumab. These receptors all come from an adult with mismatch repair-deficient cancer.

The CDR3 here is CASSLGPAGGETQYF. CDR3 sequence (DNA): TGTGCCAGCAGCTTAGGACCAGCGGGCGGGGAGACCCAGTACTTC. This chain connects TRBV7-2 to TRBJ2-5, with D tentatively TRBD2 (6 bases). This CDR3 is 15 amino acids long. V gave up 1 base and J gave up 5 bases, with 14 bases separating them. The germline V gene has CDR1 SGHTA and CDR2 FQGNSA.

This rearrangement joins TRBV19 to TRBJ2-5; 10 bases map to TRBD1. Germline V gives CDR1 LNHDA, CDR2 SQIVND (reference sequence). The V gene end was trimmed by 3 bases and the J gene end by 5 bases; junction bases not matched to a gene: 9. The CDR3 extends over 16 amino acids. The CDR3 coding sequence is TGTGCCAGTAGTATCGGGGCGACAGGGGGCGCGGAGACCCAGTACTTC. This sequence encodes CASSIGATGGAETQYF.

The CDR3 is CASSLDLSEPYF. The CDR3, as DNA: TGTGCCAGCAGCTTAGATTTGTCGGAGCCCTACTTC. The chain combines TRBV11-2 with TRBJ2-7; D call uncertain. Germline V gene lookup returns CDR1 SGHAT and CDR2 FQNNGV. V dropped 0 bases and J dropped 13 bases, with 13 bases sitting between them. The CDR3 has 12 amino acids. The full variable domain, rest sourced from reference TRBV11-2 and TRBJ2-7, is EAGVAQSPRYKIIEKRQSVAFWCNPISGHATLYWYQQILGQGPKLLIQFQNNGVVDDSQLPKDRFSAERLKGVDSTLKIQPAKLEDSAVYLCASSLDLSEPYFGPGTRLTVT.

This clone was seen at least ten times. V and J are TRBV28 and TRBJ1-1; D gene ambiguous. CDR1 and CDR2 (germline): MDHEN, SYDVKM. The CDR3 contains 13 residues. The ends were cut back, 5 bases at V and 7 bases at J, with 14 bases in the middle. CDR3 nucleotide sequence: TGTGCCAGCAGTCTAAGCCGTTGGGGTGAAGCTTTCTTT. Protein product: CASSLSRWGEAFF.

The gene calls are TRBV4-3 and TRBJ2-1; 14 nucleotides line up with TRBD2. Germline loops: CDR1 LGHNA, CDR2 YSLEER. V shed 2 bases and J 5 bases; nucleotides not matched to a gene: 2. The CDR3 has 16 amino acids. CDR3 bases: TGCGCCAGCAGCCAAACGGGACTAGCGGGAGACAATGAGCAGTTCTTC. Translating it yields CASSQTGLAGDNEQFF.

The chain recombines TRBV19 with TRBJ2-7; D tentatively reads TRBD1 or TRBD2 (6 bases each). CDR1 is LNHDA and CDR2 is SQIVND in the germline V gene (reference sequence). With 1 base removed from V and 2 bases from J, the gap between germline ends came to 9 bases. The CDR3 loop spans 14 amino acids. The CDR3 region is CASSIAGGAYEQYF. Here the CDR3 DNA reads TGTGCCAGTAGTATAGCCGGGGGCGCCTACGAGCAGTACTTC. Based on the CDR3 plus reference TRBV19 and TRBJ2-7, the full variable domain is DGGITQSPKYLFRKEGQNVTLSCEQNLNHDAMYWYRQDPGQGLRLIYYSQIVNDFQKGDIAEGYSVSREKKESFPLTVTSAQKNPTAFYLCASSIAGGAYEQYFGPGTRLTVT.

The chain uses TRBV30 and TRBJ1-1; tentatively, D is TRBD1 (6 bases). CDR1 GTSNPN and CDR2 SVGIG come from the germline V gene (reference sequence). V dropped 5 bases and J dropped 1 base, with 8 bases sitting between them. CDR3 length equals 12 residues. The CDR3 reads CAWGQWNTEAFF. The CDR3 DNA sequence: TGTGCCTGGGGACAGTGGAACACTGAAGCTTTCTTT.